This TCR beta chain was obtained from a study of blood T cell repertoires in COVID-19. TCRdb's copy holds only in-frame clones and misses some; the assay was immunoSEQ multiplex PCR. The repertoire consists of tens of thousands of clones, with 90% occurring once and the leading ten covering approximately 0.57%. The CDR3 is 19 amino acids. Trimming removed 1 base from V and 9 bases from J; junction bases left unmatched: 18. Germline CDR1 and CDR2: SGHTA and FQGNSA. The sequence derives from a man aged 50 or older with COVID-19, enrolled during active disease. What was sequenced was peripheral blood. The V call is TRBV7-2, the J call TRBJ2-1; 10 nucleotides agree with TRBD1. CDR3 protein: CASSLGWTGGIKHIGEQFF. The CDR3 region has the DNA TGTGCCAGCAGCTTAGGGTGGACAGGGGGGATAAAACACATCGGTGAGCAGTTCTTC. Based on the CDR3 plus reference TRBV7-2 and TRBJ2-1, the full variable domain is GAGVSQSPSNKVTEKGKDVELRCDPISGHTALYWYRQSLGQGLEFLIYFQGNSAPDKSGLPSDRFSAERTGGSVSTLTIQRTQQEDSAVYLCASSLGWTGGIKHIGEQFFGPGTRLTVL.